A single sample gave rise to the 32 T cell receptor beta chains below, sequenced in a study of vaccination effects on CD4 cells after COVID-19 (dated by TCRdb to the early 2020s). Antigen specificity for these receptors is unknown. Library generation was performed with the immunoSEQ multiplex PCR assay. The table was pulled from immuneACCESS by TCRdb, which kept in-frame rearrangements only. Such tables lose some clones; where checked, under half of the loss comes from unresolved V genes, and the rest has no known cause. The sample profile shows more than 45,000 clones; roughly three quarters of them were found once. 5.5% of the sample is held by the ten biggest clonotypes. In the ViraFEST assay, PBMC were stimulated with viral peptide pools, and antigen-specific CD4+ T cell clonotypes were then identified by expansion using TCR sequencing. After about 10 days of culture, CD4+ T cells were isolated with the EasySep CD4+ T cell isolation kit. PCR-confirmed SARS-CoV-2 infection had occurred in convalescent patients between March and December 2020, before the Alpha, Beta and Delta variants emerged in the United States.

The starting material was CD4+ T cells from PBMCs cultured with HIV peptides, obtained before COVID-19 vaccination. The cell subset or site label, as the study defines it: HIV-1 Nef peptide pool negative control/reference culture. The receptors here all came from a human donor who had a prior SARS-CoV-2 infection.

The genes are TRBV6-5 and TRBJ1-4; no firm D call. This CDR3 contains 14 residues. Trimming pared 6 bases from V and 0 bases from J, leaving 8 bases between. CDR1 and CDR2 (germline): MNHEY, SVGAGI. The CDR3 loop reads CASRGFATNEKLFF. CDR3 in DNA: TGTGCCAGCAGGGGATTCGCAACTAATGAAAAACTGTTTTTT.

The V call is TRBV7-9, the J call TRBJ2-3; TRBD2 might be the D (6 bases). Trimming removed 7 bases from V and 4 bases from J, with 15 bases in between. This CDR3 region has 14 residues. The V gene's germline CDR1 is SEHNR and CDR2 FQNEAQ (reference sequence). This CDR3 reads CASNPRRDSDTQYF. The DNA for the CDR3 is TGTGCCAGCAACCCGAGGAGGGATTCAGATACGCAGTATTTT.

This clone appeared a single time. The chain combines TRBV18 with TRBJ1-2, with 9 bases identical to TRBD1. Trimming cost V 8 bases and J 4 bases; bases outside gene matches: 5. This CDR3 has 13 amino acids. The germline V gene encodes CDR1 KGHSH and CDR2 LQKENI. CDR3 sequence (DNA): TGTGCCAGCCGGACAGGGGACGGCTATGGCTACACCTTC. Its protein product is CASRTGDGYGYTF.

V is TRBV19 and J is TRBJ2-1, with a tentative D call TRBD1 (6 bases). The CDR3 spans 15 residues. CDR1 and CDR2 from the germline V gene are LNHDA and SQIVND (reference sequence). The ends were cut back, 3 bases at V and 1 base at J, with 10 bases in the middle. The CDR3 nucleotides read TGTGCCAGTAGTATCAGTACAGGGTCCTACAATGAGCAGTTCTTC. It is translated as CASSISTGSYNEQFF.

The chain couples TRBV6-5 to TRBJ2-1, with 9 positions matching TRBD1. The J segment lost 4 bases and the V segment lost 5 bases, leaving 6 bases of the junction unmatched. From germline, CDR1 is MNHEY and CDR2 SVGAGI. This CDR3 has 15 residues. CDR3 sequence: CASSQQGALYNEQFF. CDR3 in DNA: TGTGCCAGCAGTCAACAGGGGGCCCTATACAATGAGCAGTTCTTC.

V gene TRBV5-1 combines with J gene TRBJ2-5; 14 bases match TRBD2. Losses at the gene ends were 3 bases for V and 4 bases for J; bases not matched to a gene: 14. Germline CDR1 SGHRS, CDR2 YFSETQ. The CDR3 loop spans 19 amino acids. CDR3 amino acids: CASSYPRLAGGPVTETQYF. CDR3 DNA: TGCGCCAGCAGCTACCCAAGACTAGCGGGGGGGCCGGTCACAGAGACCCAGTACTTC.

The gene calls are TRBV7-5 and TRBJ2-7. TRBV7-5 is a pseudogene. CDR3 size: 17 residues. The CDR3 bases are TGTGCCAGAAGCTTAGCGATCTCCTTGACCTACTCCTACGAGCAGTACTTC. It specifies CARSLAISLTYSYEQYF.

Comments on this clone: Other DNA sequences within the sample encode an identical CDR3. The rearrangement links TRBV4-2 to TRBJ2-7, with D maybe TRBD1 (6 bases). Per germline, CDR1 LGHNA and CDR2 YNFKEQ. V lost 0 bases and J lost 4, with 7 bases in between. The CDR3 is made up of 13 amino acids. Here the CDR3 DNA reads TGTGCCAGCAGCCAAGACAGGGGTTACGAGCAGTACTTC. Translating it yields CASSQDRGYEQYF.

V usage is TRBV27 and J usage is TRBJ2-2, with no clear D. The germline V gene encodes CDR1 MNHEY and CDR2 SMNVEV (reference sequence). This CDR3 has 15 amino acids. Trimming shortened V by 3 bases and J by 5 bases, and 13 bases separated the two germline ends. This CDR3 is CASSFLDGPTGELFF. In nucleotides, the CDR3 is TGTGCCAGCAGTTTTCTGGACGGGCCAACCGGGGAGCTGTTTTTT.

CDR3 in DNA: TGCGCCAGCAGCTTGGGCCTTTCAGACAGTTACGAGCAGTACTTC. Translation: CASSLGLSDSYEQYF. The chain recombines TRBV5-1 with TRBJ2-7, with D possibly TRBD1 on 5 matching bases. This CDR3 contains 15 residues. V was pared by 0 bases and J by 4 bases, with 14 bases between. Germline-derived CDR1 and CDR2 are SGHRS and YFSETQ.

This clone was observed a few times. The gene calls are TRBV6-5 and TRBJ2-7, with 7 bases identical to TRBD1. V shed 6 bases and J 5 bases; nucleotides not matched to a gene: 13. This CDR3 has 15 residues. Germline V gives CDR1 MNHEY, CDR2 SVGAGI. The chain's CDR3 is CASRILTGNPDEQYF. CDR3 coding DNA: TGTGCCAGCAGAATCCTGACAGGGAACCCTGACGAGCAGTACTTC.

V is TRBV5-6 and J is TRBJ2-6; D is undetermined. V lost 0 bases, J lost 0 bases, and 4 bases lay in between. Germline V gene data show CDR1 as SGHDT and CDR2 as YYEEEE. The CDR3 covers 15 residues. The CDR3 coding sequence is TGTGCCAGCAGCTTGGGGATCTCTGGGGCCAACGTCCTGACTTTC. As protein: CASSLGISGANVLTF.

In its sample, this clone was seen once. The CDR3 coding sequence is TGTGCCAGTAGTACCTCCGGGACAAACTACGAGCAGTACTTC. Its protein is CASSTSGTNYEQYF. J is TRBJ2-7 and V is TRBV19, with a possible D match to TRBD1 (6 bases). V lost 4 bases and J lost 3, with 13 bases in between. The CDR3 has 14 residues. Germline CDR1 LNHDA, CDR2 SQIVND (reference sequence).

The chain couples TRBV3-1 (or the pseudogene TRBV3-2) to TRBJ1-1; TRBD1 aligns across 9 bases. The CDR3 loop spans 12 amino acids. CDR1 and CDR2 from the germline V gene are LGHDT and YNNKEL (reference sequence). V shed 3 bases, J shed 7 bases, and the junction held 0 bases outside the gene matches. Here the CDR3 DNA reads TGTGCCAGCAGCCAGGACAGGGGTGAAGCTTTCTTT. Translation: CASSQDRGEAFF.

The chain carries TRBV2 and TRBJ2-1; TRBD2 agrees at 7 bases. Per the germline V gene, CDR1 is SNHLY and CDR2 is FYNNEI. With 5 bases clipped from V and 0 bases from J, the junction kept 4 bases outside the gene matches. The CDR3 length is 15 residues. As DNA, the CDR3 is TGTGCCAGCAGTAAACTAGCGAACTCCTACAATGAGCAGTTCTTC. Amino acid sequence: CASSKLANSYNEQFF.

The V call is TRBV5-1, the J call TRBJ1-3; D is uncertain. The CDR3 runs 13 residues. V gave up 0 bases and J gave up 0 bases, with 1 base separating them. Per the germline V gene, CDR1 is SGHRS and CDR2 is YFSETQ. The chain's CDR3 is CASSLGSGNTIYF. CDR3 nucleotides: TGCGCCAGCAGCTTGGGCTCTGGAAACACCATATATTTT.

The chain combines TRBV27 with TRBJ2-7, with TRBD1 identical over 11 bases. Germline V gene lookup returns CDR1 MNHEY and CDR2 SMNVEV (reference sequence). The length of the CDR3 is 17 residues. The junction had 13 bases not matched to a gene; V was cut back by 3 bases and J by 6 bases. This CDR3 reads CASSLVGQGALRFEQYF. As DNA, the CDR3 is TGTGCCAGCAGTTTGGTCGGACAGGGGGCCCTACGGTTCGAGCAGTACTTC.

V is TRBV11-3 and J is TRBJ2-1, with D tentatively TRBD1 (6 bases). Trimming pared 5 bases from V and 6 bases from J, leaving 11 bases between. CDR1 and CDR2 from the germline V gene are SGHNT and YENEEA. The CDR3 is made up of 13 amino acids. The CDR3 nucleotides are TGTGCCAGCAGCCAGGGGACCGGCAATGAGCAGTTCTTC. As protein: CASSQGTGNEQFF.

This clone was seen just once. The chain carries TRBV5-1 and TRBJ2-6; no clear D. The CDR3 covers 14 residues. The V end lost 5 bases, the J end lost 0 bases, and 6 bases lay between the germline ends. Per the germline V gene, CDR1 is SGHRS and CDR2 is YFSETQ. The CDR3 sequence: CASRGSSGANVLTF. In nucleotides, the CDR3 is TGCGCCAGCAGGGGTAGCTCTGGGGCCAACGTCCTGACTTTC.

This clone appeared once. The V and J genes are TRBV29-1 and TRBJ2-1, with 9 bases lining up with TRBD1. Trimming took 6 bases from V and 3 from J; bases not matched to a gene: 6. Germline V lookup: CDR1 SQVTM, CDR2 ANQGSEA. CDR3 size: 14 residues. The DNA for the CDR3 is TGCAGCGTATCGGACAGGGGTGGCTACAATGAGCAGTTCTTC. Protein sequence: CSVSDRGGYNEQFF.

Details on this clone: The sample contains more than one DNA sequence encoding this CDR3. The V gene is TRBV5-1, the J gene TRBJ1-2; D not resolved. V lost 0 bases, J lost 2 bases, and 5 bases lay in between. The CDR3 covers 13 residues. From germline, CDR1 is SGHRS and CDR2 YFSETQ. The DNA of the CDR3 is TGCGCCAGCAGCTTGGGGCAGAACTATGGCTACACCTTC. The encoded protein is CASSLGQNYGYTF.

The CDR3 region has the DNA TGCGCCAGCAGCTTGGAAGGCGGACAGGTGGGCGACGAGCAGTACTTC. It is translated as CASSLEGGQVGDEQYF. J is TRBJ2-7 and V is TRBV5-1; 7 bases line up with TRBD1. Germline CDR1 is SGHRS and CDR2 is YFSETQ. Trimming took 0 bases from V and 5 from J; bases not matched to a gene: 11. This CDR3 is built from 16 residues. Based on the CDR3 plus reference TRBV5-1 and TRBJ2-7, the full variable domain is KAGVTQTPRYLIKTRGQQVTLSCSPISGHRSVSWYQQTPGQGLQFLFEYFSETQRNKGNFPGRFSGRQFSNSRSEMNVSTLELGDSALYLCASSLEGGQVGDEQYFGPGTRLTVT.

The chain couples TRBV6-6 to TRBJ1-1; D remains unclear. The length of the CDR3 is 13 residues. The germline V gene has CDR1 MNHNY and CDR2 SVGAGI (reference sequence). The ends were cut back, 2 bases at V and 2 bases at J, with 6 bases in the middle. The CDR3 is CASSYRPNTEAFF. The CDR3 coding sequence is TGTGCCAGCAGTTACCGACCAAACACTGAAGCTTTCTTT.

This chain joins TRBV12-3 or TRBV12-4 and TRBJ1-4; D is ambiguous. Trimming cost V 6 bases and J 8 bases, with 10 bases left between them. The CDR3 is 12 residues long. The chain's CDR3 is CASSRRREKLFF. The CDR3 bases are TGTGCCAGCAGCCGGAGGAGGGAAAAACTGTTTTTT.

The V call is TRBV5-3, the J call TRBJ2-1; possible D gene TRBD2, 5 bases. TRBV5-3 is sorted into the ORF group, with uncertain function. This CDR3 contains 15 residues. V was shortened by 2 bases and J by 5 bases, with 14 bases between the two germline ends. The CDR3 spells CARSFTGLAHNEQFF. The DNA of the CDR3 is TGTGCCAGAAGCTTTACCGGGCTAGCTCACAATGAGCAGTTCTTC.

The CDR3 is CASSLGDRRNEQFF. The CDR3 DNA follows: TGCGCCAGCAGCTTGGGGGACAGGCGGAATGAGCAGTTCTTC. V usage is TRBV5-1 and J usage is TRBJ2-1; 8 nucleotides align to TRBD1. Germline CDR1 SGHRS, CDR2 YFSETQ. The CDR3 has 14 amino acids. The V gene end was trimmed by 0 bases and the J gene end by 7 bases; junction bases not matched to a gene: 3.

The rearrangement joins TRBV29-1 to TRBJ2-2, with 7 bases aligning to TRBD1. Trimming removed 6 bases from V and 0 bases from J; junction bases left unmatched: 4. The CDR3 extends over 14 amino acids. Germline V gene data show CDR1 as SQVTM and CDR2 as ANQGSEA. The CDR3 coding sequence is TGCAGCGTCCTGGGACAGCCGAACACCGGGGAGCTGTTTTTT. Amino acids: CSVLGQPNTGELFF.

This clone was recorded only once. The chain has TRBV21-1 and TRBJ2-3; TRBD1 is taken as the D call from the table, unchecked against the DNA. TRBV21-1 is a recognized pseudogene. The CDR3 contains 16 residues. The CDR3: CASSKEPDRDPDTQYF. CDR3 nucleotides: TGTGCCAGCAGCAAAGAGCCTGACAGGGATCCAGATACGCAGTATTTT.

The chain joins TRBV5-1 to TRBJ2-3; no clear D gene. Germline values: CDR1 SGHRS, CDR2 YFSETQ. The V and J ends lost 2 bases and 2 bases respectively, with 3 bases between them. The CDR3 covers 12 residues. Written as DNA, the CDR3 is TGCGCCAGCAGCTTAAACACAGATACGCAGTATTTT. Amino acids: CASSLNTDTQYF.

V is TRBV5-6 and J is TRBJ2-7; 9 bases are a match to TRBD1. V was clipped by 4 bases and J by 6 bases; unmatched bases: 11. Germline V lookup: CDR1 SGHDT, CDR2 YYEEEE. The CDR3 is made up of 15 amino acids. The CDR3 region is CASSSSGTGRTEQYF. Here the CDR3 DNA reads TGTGCCAGCAGCAGCTCCGGGACAGGGAGGACCGAGCAGTACTTC.

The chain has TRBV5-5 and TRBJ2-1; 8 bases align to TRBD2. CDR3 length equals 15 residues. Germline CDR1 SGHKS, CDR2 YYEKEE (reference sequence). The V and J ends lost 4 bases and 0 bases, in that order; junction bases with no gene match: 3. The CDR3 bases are TGTGCCAGCAGCAAAAGCGGGGGCTCCTACAATGAGCAGTTCTTC. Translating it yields CASSKSGGSYNEQFF.

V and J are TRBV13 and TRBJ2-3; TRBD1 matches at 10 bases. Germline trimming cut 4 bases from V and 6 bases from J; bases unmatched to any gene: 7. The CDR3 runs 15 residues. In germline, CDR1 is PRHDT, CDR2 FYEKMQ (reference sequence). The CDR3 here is CASSSMTGGSDTQYF. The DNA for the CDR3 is TGTGCCAGCAGCTCCATGACAGGGGGCTCGGATACGCAGTATTTT.